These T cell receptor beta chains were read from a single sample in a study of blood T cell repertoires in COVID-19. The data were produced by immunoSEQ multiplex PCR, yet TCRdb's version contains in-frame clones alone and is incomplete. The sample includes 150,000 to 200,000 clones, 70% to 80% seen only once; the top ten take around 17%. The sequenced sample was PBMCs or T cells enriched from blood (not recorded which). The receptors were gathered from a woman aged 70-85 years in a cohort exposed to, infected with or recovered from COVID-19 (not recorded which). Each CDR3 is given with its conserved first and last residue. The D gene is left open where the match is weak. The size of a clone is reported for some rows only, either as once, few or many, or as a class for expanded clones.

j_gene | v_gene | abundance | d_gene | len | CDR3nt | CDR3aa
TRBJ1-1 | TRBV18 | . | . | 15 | TGTGCCAGCTCCCTCAATTTAGTTCGGGACACTGAAGCTTTCTTT | CASSLNLVRDTEAFF
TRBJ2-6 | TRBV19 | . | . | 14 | TGTGCCAGTACCCTTTTCTCTGGGGCCAACGTCCTGACTTTC | CASTLFSGANVLTF
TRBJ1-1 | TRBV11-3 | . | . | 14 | TGTGCCAGCAGCTTAACATCGTCTGGGACAGAAGCTTTCTTT | CASSLTSSGTEAFF
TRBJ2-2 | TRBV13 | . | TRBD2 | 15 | TGTGCCAGCAGCTTACATGGCGGGAGTACGGGGGAGCTGTTTTTT | CASSLHGGSTGELFF
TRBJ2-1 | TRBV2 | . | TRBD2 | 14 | TGTGCCACCGAGCCGGGACTAGCGGGGAATGAGCAGTTCTTC | CATEPGLAGNEQFF
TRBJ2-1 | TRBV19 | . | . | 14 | TGTGCCAGCAAGCTTCCGGGTTCCTACAATGAGCAGTTCTTC | CASKLPGSYNEQFF
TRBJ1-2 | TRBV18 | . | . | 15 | TGTGCCAGCTCACCTAGGACAGATACCCTCTATGGCTACACCTTC | CASSPRTDTLYGYTF
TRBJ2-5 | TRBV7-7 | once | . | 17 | TGTGCTAGCAGTCCGTCGAGGTGGGGGCGCATTTCGGAGACCCAGTACTTC | CASSPSRWGRISETQYF
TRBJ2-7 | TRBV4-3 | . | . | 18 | TGCGCCAGCAGCCAAGATTCCCCCTGGCACCCCGGCGGCTACGAGCAGTACTTC | CASSQDSPWHPGGYEQYF
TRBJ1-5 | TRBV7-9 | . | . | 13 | TGTGCCAGCACCGGGGGGAGCAATCAGCCCCAGCATTTT | CASTGGSNQPQHF
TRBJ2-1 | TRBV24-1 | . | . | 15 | TGTGCCACCAGTACAGGGGCTAGCGAGTACAATGAGCAGTTCTTC | CATSTGASEYNEQFF
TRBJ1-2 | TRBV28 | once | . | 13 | TGTGCCAGCAGTTCAGACAGCTCCTATGGCTACACCTTC | CASSSDSSYGYTF
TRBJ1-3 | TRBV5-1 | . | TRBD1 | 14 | TGCGCCACCTCGATCGGGACAGCTGGAAACACCATATATTTT | CATSIGTAGNTIYF
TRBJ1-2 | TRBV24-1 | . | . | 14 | TGTGCCACCAGTGATTTTCGGAGGAACTATGGCTACACCTTC | CATSDFRRNYGYTF
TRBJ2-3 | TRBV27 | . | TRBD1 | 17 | TGTGCCAGCAGCAGCCGTTGGGGCAGGGGGCTCACAGATACGCAGTATTTT | CASSSRWGRGLTDTQYF
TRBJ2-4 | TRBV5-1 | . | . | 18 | TGCGCCAGCAGCTCCGCAACCGACACACGAGATGCCAAAAACATTCAGTACTTC | CASSSATDTRDAKNIQYF
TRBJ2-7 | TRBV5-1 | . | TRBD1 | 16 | TGCGCCAGCAGCTTGGCGGCAGGGACAGTTGGTGAGGAGCAGTACTTC | CASSLAAGTVGEEQYF
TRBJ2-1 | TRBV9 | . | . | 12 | TGTGCCAGCAGCGGAAGCTTCGGGGAGCAGTTCTTC | CASSGSFGEQFF
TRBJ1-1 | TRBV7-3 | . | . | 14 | TGTGCCAGCAGCTTAAACGGGATGAACACTGAAGCTTTCTTT | CASSLNGMNTEAFF
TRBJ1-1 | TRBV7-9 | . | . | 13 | TGTGCCAGCAGCTTATCAACGACAACTGAAGCTTTCTTT | CASSLSTTTEAFF
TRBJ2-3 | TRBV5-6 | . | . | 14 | TGTGCCAGCAGCGAATCATTAGCTGGAGATACGCAGTATTTT | CASSESLAGDTQYF
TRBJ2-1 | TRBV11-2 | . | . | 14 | TGTGCCAGCAGCCCAGGGTCCCTAGCGTTTGAGCAGTTCTTC | CASSPGSLAFEQFF
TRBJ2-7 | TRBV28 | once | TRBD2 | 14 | TGTGCCAGCAGTTTATGGGGGGAGGGGTACGAGCAGTACTTC | CASSLWGEGYEQYF
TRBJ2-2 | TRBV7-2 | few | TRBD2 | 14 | TGTGCCAGCAGCTTATTCGCGGGAGTCGGGGAGCTGTTTTTT | CASSLFAGVGELFF
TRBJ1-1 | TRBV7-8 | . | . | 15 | TGTGCCAGCAGCTTATTTTTGGGAGGAAACACTGAAGCTTTCTTT | CASSLFLGGNTEAFF
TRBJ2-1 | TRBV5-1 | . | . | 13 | TGCGCCAGCAGCTTTAACGGGAGAGGCGAGCAGTTCTTC | CASSFNGRGEQFF
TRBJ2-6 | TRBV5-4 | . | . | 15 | TGTGCCAGCACCTTGGAACCGAGTGGGGCCAACGTCCTGACTTTC | CASTLEPSGANVLTF
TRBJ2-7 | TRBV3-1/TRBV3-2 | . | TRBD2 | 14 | TGTGCCAGCAGCAGCACTAGCGGGGTAGGCGAGCAGTACTTC | CASSSTSGVGEQYF
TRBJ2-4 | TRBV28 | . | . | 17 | TGTGCCAGCAGTACTCCCGTTCGGGGGGCTCACGGAAACATTCAGTACTTC | CASSTPVRGAHGNIQYF
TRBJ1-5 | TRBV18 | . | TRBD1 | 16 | TGTGCCAGCTCACTATACGGACAGGGTAACAATCAGCCCCAGCATTTT | CASSLYGQGNNQPQHF
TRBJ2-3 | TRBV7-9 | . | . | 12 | TGTGCCAGCAGCCGTAGCACAGATACGCAGTATTTT | CASSRSTDTQYF
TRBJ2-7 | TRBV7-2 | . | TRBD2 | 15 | TGTGCCAGCAGCCCCGGACTAGCGTTCCGGTCGGGGCAGTACTTC | CASSPGLAFRSGQYF
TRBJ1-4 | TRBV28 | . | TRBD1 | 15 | TGTGCCGCCACACTAGGGGGCACAACTAATGAAAAACTGTTTTTT | CAATLGGTTNEKLFF
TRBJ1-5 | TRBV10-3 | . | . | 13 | TGTGCCATCAGCCGGGACACTAATCAGCCCCAGCATTTT | CAISRDTNQPQHF
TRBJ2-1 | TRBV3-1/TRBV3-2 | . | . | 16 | TGTGCCAGCAGCCCCTACGCCGCTAGCTCCTACAATGAGCAGTTCTTC | CASSPYAASSYNEQFF
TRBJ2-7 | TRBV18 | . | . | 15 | TGTGCCAGCTCACCACCGCAGGGCAGCTCCTACGAGCAGTACTTC | CASSPPQGSSYEQYF
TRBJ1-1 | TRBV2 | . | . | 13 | TGTGCCAGCACCGCAGAAACGAACACTGAAGCTTTCTTT | CASTAETNTEAFF
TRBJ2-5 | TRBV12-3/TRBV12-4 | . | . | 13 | TGTGCCAGCAGTCCGCTTAGGGGGGAGACCCAGTACTTC | CASSPLRGETQYF
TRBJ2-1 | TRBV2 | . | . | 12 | TGTGCCAGCAGTAGACAGGATATGGCGCAGTTCTTC | CASSRQDMAQFF
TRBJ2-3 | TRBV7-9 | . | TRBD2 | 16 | TGTGCCAGCAGCCTTCAAAGGACTAGCGGGAGGAATACGCAGTATTTT | CASSLQRTSGRNTQYF
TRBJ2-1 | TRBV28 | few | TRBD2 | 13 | TGTGCCAGCAGGGCGACTAGCGGCAATGAGCAGTTCTTC | CASRATSGNEQFF
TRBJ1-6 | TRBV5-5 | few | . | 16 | TGTGCCAGCAGCCACCCTAACAGGGTTGGTAATTCACCCCTCCACTTT | CASSHPNRVGNSPLHF
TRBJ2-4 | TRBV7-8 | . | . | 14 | TGTGCCAGCAGCTTTGGGGGCGGCAAAAACATTCAGTACTTC | CASSFGGGKNIQYF
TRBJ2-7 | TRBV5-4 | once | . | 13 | TGTGCCAGCAGCTTGGCCGGTCTCTACGAGCAGTACTTC | CASSLAGLYEQYF
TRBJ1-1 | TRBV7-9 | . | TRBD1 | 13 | TGTGCCAGCAGCCTCTCTAGGGACAGGGAAGCTTTCTTT | CASSLSRDREAFF
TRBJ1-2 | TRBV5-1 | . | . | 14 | TGCGCCAGCAGCTTGTCGGGGGGAGACTATGGCTACACCTTC | CASSLSGGDYGYTF
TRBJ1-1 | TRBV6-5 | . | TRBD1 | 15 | TGTGCCAGCAGTTTACAAGGACAGGCTATCACTGAAGCTTTCTTT | CASSLQGQAITEAFF
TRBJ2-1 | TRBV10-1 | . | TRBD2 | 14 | TGCGCCAGCAGTGAGGGCGGGAGGGGAAATGAGCAGTTCTTC | CASSEGGRGNEQFF
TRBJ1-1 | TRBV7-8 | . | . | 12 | TGTGCCAGCAGCCCTCAGGGCACTGAAGCTTTCTTT | CASSPQGTEAFF
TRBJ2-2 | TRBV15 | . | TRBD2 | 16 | TGTGCCACCAGCAGAGCTAGCGGGAGTAACACCGGGGAGCTGTTTTTT | CATSRASGSNTGELFF
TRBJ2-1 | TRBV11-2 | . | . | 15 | TGTGCCAGCAGCTCCTCACGTAGTAGCCACAATGAGCAGTTCTTC | CASSSSRSSHNEQFF
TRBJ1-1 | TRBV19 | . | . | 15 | TGTGCCAGTAGTTCACCAGGGGTTCTACTCGATGAAGCTTTCTTT | CASSSPGVLLDEAFF
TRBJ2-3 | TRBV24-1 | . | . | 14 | TGTGCCACCAGTGACCCCCAATCCACAGATACGCAGTATTTT | CATSDPQSTDTQYF
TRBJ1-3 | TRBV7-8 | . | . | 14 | TGTGCCAGCAGCTTAACGGGCTCTGGAAACACCATATATTTT | CASSLTGSGNTIYF
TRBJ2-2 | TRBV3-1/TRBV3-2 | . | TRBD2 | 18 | TGTGCCAGCAGCCAAGATCGCCAAGCGGGATCGAACACCGGGGAGCTGTTTTTT | CASSQDRQAGSNTGELFF
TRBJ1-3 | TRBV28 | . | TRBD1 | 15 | TGTGCCAGCAGTCCTTCCGGGACAGGGGACAACACCATATATTTT | CASSPSGTGDNTIYF
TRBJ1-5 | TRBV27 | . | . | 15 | TGTGCCAGCAGTTTCGAGGGCCTAAGCAATCAGCCCCAGCATTTT | CASSFEGLSNQPQHF
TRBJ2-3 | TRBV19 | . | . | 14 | TGTGCCAGTAGTATGGTCAGGGGCACAGATACGCAGTATTTT | CASSMVRGTDTQYF